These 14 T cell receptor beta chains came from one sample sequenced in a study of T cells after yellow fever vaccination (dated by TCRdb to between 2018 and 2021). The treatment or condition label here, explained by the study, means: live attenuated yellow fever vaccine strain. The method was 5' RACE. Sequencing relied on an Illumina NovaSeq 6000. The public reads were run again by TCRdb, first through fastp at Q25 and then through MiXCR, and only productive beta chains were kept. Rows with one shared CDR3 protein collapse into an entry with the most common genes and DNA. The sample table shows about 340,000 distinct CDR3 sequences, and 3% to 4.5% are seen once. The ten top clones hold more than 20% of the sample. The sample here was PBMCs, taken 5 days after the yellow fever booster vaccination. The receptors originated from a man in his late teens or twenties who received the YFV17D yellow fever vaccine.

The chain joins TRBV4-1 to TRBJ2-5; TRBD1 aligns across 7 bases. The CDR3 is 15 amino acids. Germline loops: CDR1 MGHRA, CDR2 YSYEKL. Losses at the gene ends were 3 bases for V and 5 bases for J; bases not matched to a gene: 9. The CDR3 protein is CASSQAPTGYETQYF. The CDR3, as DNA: TGCGCCAGCAGCCAGGCTCCGACAGGGTACGAGACCCAGTACTTC.

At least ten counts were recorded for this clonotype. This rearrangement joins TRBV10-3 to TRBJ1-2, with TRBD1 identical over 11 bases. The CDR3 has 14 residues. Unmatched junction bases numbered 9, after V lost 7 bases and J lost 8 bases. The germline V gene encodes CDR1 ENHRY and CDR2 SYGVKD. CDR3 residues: CAINGDRGSGGYTF. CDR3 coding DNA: TGTGCCATCAACGGGGACAGGGGGAGTGGAGGCTACACCTTC.

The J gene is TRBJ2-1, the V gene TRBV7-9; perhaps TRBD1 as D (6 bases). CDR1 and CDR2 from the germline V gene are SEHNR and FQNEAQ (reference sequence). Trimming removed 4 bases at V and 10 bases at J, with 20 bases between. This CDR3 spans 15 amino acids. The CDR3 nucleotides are TGTGCCAGCAGCTCGTTGACAGGCCCAATCATGGAGCAGTTCTTC. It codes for CASSSLTGPIMEQFF. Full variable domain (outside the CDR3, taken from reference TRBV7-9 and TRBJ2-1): DTGVSQNPRHKITKRGQNVTFRCDPISEHNRLYWYRQTLGQGPEFLTYFQNEAQLEKSRLLSDRFSAERPKGSFSTLEIQRTEQGDSAMYLCASSSLTGPIMEQFFGPGTRLTVL.

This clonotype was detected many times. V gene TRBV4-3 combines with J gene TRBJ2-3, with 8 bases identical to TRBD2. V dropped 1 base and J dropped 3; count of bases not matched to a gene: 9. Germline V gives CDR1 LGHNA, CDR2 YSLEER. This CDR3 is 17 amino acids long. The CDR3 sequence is CASSQGPRGGGTDTQYF. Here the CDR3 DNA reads TGCGCCAGCAGCCAAGGCCCCCGGGGGGGGGGAACAGATACGCAGTATTTT.

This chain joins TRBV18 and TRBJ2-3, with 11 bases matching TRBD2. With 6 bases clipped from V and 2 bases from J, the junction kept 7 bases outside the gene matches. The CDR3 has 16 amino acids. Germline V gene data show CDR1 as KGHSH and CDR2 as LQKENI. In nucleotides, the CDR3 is TGTGCCAGCTCTCCCGGGACTAGCGGAACCACAGATACGCAGTATTTT. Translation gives CASSPGTSGTTDTQYF. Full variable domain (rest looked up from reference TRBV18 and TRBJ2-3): NAGVMQNPRHLVRRRGQEARLRCSPMKGHSHVYWYRQLPEEGLKFMVYLQKENIIDESGMPKERFSAEFPKEGPSILRIQQVVRGDSAAYFCASSPGTSGTTDTQYFGPGTRLTVL.

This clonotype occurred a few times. CDR3 sequence: CASSDRENTEAFF. In DNA form, the CDR3 reads TGTGCCAGCAGTGATAGGGAGAACACTGAAGCTTTCTTT. This sequence joins TRBV12-3 or TRBV12-4 and TRBJ1-1; no clear D. The ends were cut back, 5 bases at V and 1 base at J, with 8 bases in the middle. The CDR3 runs to 13 residues.

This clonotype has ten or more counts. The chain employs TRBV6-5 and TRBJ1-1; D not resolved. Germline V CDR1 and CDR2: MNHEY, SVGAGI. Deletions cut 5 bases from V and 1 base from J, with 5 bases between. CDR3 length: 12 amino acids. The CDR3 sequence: CASSPRNTEAFF. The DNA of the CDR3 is TGTGCCAGCAGTCCCCGGAACACTGAAGCTTTCTTT.

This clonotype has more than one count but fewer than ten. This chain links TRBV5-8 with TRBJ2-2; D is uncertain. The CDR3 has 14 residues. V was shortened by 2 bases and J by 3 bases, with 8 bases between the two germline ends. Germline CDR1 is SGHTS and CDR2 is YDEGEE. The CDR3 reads CASSFTSYTGELFF. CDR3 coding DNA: TGTGCCAGCAGCTTCACATCTTACACCGGGGAGCTGTTTTTT.

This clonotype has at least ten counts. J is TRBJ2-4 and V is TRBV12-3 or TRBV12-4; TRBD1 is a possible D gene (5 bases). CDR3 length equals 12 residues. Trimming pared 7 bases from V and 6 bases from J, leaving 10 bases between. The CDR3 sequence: CASTFTGNIQYF. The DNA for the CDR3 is TGTGCCAGCACTTTTACAGGAAACATTCAGTACTTC.

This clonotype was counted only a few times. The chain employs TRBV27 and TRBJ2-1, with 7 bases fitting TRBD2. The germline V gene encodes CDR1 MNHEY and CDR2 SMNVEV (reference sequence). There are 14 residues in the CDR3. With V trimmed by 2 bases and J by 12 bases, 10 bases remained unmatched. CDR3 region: CASSLATTSKVQFF. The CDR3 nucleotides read TGTGCCAGCAGTTTAGCAACGACTAGCAAGGTGCAGTTCTTC.

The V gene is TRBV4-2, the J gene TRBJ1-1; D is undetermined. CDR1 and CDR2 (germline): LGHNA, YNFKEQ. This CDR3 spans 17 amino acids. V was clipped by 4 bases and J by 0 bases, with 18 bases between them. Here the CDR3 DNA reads TGTGCCAGCAGCCCAAGGAATGAAATCCCCATGAACACTGAAGCTTTCTTT. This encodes CASSPRNEIPMNTEAFF.

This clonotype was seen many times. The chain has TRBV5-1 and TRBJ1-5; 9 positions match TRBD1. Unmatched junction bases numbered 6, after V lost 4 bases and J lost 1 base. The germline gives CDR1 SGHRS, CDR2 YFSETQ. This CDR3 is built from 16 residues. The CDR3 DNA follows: TGCGCCAGCAGCCCCCTTGGACAGGGGAGCAATCAGCCCCAGCATTTT. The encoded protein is CASSPLGQGSNQPQHF. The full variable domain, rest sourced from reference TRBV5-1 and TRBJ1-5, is KAGVTQTPRYLIKTRGQQVTLSCSPISGHRSVSWYQQTPGQGLQFLFEYFSETQRNKGNFPGRFSGRQFSNSRSEMNVSTLELGDSALYLCASSPLGQGSNQPQHFGDGTRLSIL.

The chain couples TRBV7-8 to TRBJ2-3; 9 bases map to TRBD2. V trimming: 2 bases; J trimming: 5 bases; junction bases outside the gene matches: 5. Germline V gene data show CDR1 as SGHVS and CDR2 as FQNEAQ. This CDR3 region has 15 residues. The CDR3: CASSLLLAGRDTQYF. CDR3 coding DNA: TGTGCCAGCAGCTTACTGCTAGCGGGGAGAGATACGCAGTATTTT.

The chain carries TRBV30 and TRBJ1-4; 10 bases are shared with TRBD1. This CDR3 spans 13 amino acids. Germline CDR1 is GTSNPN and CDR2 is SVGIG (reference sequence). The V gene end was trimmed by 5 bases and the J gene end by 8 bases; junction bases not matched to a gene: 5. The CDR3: CAWDRGPKEKLFF. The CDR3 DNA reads TGTGCCTGGGACAGGGGGCCGAAAGAAAAACTGTTTTTT.